These 23 T cell receptor beta chains originate from one sample sequenced in a study of Ad26.COV2.S vaccination and SARS-CoV-2 variants. Sequencing was performed with immunoSEQ multiplex PCR; in TCRdb, only in-frame clones are kept and a portion is missing. The data contain 450,000 to 550,000 clones, roughly 89% of them singletons. Documented treatment: some 20 received Ad26.COV2.S at low or high dose, single or two shots; roughly five received placebo; per-sample allocation not given. Sampling was done on day 63 after the first vaccine or placebo injection. Sequencing was performed on peripheral blood, taken in a trial of Ad26.COV2.S vaccine versus placebo. The receptors stem from a person aged 18-60 years who received the Ad26.COV2.S COVID-19 vaccine or a placebo.

This chain joins TRBV24-1 and TRBJ2-1, with 10 positions matching TRBD2. CDR1 KGHDR and CDR2 SFDVKD come from the germline V gene. V was clipped by 9 bases and J by 8 bases; unmatched bases: 12. The CDR3 contains 15 residues. The CDR3 sequence: CATGALAGVIDEQFF. The DNA of the CDR3 is TGTGCCACCGGAGCGCTAGCGGGAGTAATCGATGAGCAGTTCTTC.

This sequence joins TRBV5-8 and TRBJ1-4; no reliable D call. The CDR3 is 14 residues long. With 10 bases removed from V and 7 bases from J, the gap between germline ends came to 20 bases. CDR1 is SGHTS, CDR2 YDEGEE, per germline. In DNA, the CDR3 is TGTGCCTCGGGTCGGGCCATTAATAGTGAAAAACTGTTTTTT. This codes for CASGRAINSEKLFF. Based on the CDR3 plus reference TRBV5-8 and TRBJ1-4, the full variable domain is EAGVTQSPTHLIKTRGQQATLRCSPISGHTSVYWYQQALGLGLQFLLWYDEGEERNRGNFPPRFSGRQFPNYSSELNVNALELEDSALYLCASGRAINSEKLFFGSGTQLSVL.

This chain connects TRBV4-3 to TRBJ2-5; 12 nucleotides agree with TRBD2. This CDR3 region has 17 residues. With V trimmed by 1 base and J by 0 bases, 3 bases remained unmatched. Germline V lookup: CDR1 LGHNA, CDR2 YSLEER. The CDR3 loop is CASSQVGTSGYQETQYF. CDR3 bases: TGCGCCAGCAGCCAAGTCGGGACTAGCGGGTACCAAGAGACCCAGTACTTC.

The V and J genes are TRBV11-3 and TRBJ2-7; D ambiguous. The V gene lost 1 base and the J gene lost 6 bases, with 19 bases spanning the gap. Germline loops: CDR1 SGHNT, CDR2 YENEEA. The length of the CDR3 is 16 residues. The CDR3 here is CASSLGPGSVSGEQYV. The CDR3 nucleotides are TGTGCCAGCAGCTTAGGCCCCGGGTCGGTGTCCGGCGAGCAGTACGTC.

This chain joins TRBV2 and TRBJ1-5; 7 bases agree with TRBD1. The germline V gene has CDR1 SNHLY and CDR2 FYNNEI. The CDR3 is made up of 15 amino acids. With V trimmed by 9 bases and J by 4 bases, 12 bases remained unmatched. The CDR3 reads CASLRGLPANQPQHF. CDR3 DNA sequence: TGTGCCAGTCTGAGGGGGCTCCCAGCAAATCAGCCCCAGCATTTT. Using reference TRBV2 and TRBJ1-5 for the parts outside the CDR3, the full variable domain is EPEVTQTPSHQVTQMGQEVILRCVPISNHLYFYWYRQILGQKVEFLVSFYNNEISEKSEIFDDQFSVERPDGSNFTLKIRSTKLEDSAMYFCASLRGLPANQPQHFGDGTRLSIL.

The rearrangement joins TRBV24-1 to TRBJ2-5; tentatively, D is TRBD2 (5 bases). V was pared by 10 bases and J by 12 bases, with 8 bases between. The CDR3 sequence is 8 residues long. CDR1 is KGHDR and CDR2 is SFDVKD in the germline V gene. CDR3 sequence reads: CATRVEYF. CDR3 sequence (DNA): TGTGCCACGCGGGTTGAGTACTTC.

The gene calls are TRBV19 and TRBJ2-4, with 14 nucleotides matching TRBD2. CDR1 and CDR2 (germline): LNHDA, SQIVND (reference sequence). This CDR3 contains 16 residues. J gave up 8 bases and V 5 bases, and 8 bases lay outside the gene matches. The CDR3: CASSVQVTSGRDIQYF. The CDR3 DNA follows: TGTGCCAGTAGTGTCCAGGTGACTAGCGGGAGGGACATTCAGTACTTC.

The V and J genes are TRBV5-4 and TRBJ2-1; the D is unclear. The CDR3 covers 15 residues. V shed 7 bases and J shed 0 bases, with 14 bases lying between them. Germline V gene data show CDR1 as SGHNT and CDR2 as YYREEE (reference sequence). CDR3 residues: CASSPSLGSYNEQFF. CDR3 DNA: TGTGCCAGCTCCCCTAGTTTGGGCTCCTACAATGAGCAGTTCTTC.

V is TRBV29-1 and J is TRBJ2-1; either TRBD1 or TRBD2 may supply D (6 bases each). CDR3 length: 14 residues. Germline V gene lookup returns CDR1 SQVTM and CDR2 ANQGSEA. The V end lost 3 bases, the J end lost 12 bases, and 21 bases lay between the germline ends. The CDR3 coding sequence is TGCAGCGTTGAGGGGGGCGAAGTACTTTTTCGGCAGTTCTTC. This translates into CSVEGGEVLFRQFF.

This chain joins TRBV27 and TRBJ2-2; D tentatively reads TRBD1 or TRBD2 (7 bases each). This CDR3 comprises 16 residues. Trimming took 5 bases from V and 3 from J, leaving 16 bases between them. The germline V gene has CDR1 MNHEY and CDR2 SMNVEV (reference sequence). Here the CDR3 reads CASSERDSGDTGELFF. CDR3 coding DNA: TGTGCCAGCAGTGAGCGGGACAGTGGGGACACCGGGGAGCTGTTTTTT.

The rearrangement joins TRBV27 to TRBJ1-1; 9 bases are a match to TRBD1. The CDR3 extends over 14 amino acids. Germline assignment: CDR1 MNHEY and CDR2 SMNVEV (reference sequence). Trimming removed 6 bases from V and 5 bases from J; junction bases left unmatched: 7. This chain's CDR3 is CASSWDREGTEAFF. In DNA, the CDR3 is TGTGCCAGCAGCTGGGACAGGGAAGGGACTGAAGCTTTCTTT.

The chain combines TRBV7-2 with TRBJ1-3; 8 bases agree with TRBD1. Germline CDR1 and CDR2: SGHTA and FQGNSA. The V gene end was trimmed by 5 bases and the J gene end by 4 bases; junction bases not matched to a gene: 7. The CDR3 has 15 amino acids. The CDR3 protein is CASSRQAGGGNTIYF. In DNA, the CDR3 is TGTGCCAGCAGCCGGCAGGCAGGGGGCGGAAACACCATATATTTT.

J is TRBJ1-3 and V is TRBV4-2; D unresolved. The V end was cut by 2 bases, the J end by 0 bases, with 11 bases between. Germline CDR1 is LGHNA and CDR2 is YNFKEQ. The CDR3 runs to 16 residues. Here the CDR3 reads CASSQPDLSSGNTIYF. CDR3 coding DNA: TGTGCCAGCAGCCAACCGGACCTGAGCTCTGGAAACACCATATATTTT.

V and J are TRBV2 and TRBJ1-6; 8 nucleotides line up with TRBD1. The V segment lost 6 bases and the J segment 10 bases; nucleotides outside the gene matches: 14. The CDR3 is made up of 16 amino acids. CDR1 is SNHLY, CDR2 FYNNEI, per germline. The CDR3 protein is CASRGPQRRGPSPLHF. In nucleotides, the CDR3 is TGTGCCAGCAGGGGACCACAACGCAGGGGGCCGTCACCCCTCCACTTT.

V and J are TRBV29-1 and TRBJ1-1; no definite D call. Germline-derived CDR1 and CDR2 are SQVTM and ANQGSEA. The CDR3 loop spans 13 amino acids. Trimming took 6 bases from V and 7 from J, leaving 18 bases between them. The DNA of the CDR3 is TGCAGCGTAAAAACGGGGAGGGCCGGTGAAGCTTTCTTT. It codes for CSVKTGRAGEAFF.

The V and J genes are TRBV7-9 and TRBJ1-1; D call uncertain. V gave up 1 base and J gave up 7 bases, with 10 bases separating them. This CDR3 has 13 amino acids. Germline lookup yields CDR1 SEHNR and CDR2 FQNEAQ (reference sequence). CDR3 loop: CASSLGSGGEAFF. CDR3 nucleotides: TGTGCCAGCAGCTTAGGGTCCGGTGGTGAAGCTTTCTTT.

This chain joins TRBV5-8 and TRBJ2-7; D not certain. V dropped 2 bases and J dropped 4 bases, with 7 bases sitting between them. The germline V gene encodes CDR1 SGHTS and CDR2 YDEGEE. The CDR3 sequence is 12 residues long. The CDR3 here is CASSFRFYEQYF. CDR3 sequence (DNA): TGTGCCAGCAGCTTTAGGTTTTACGAGCAGTACTTC. Based on the CDR3 plus reference TRBV5-8 and TRBJ2-7, the full variable domain is EAGVTQSPTHLIKTRGQQATLRCSPISGHTSVYWYQQALGLGLQFLLWYDEGEERNRGNFPPRFSGRQFPNYSSELNVNALELEDSALYLCASSFRFYEQYFGPGTRLTVT.

The J gene is TRBJ1-2, the V gene TRBV5-1; 9 bases line up with TRBD1. The J segment lost 8 bases and the V segment lost 3 bases, leaving 5 bases of the junction unmatched. CDR1 and CDR2 (germline): SGHRS, YFSETQ. The CDR3 extends over 13 amino acids. The CDR3 DNA reads as TGCGCCAGCAGCTGGGGACAGGGAGGAGGCTACACCTTC. This encodes CASSWGQGGGYTF.

The rearrangement uses TRBV4-3 and TRBJ2-7; possibly TRBD1 for D (7 bases). The CDR3 runs to 15 residues. Trimming shortened V by 3 bases and J by 5 bases, and 17 bases separated the two germline ends. Looked up from germline, CDR1 is LGHNA and CDR2 is YSLEER. CDR3 coding DNA: TGCGCCAGCAGCCACCGTCGACAGGGACTCGACGAGCAGTACTTC. This codes for CASSHRRQGLDEQYF.

This chain links TRBV4-1 with TRBJ2-4; 12 bases line up with TRBD1. Germline V lookup: CDR1 MGHRA, CDR2 YSYEKL. V shed 4 bases, J shed 1 base, and the junction held 8 bases outside the gene matches. The CDR3 contains 18 residues. The CDR3 reads CASSPGTGGTRAKNIQYF. The CDR3 DNA is TGCGCCAGCAGCCCCGGGACAGGGGGCACGAGGGCCAAAAACATTCAGTACTTC.

A word on this clone: Other DNA sequences from this sample encode an identical CDR3 as well. The V gene is TRBV5-8, the J gene TRBJ1-1; D gene uncertain. The germline CDR1 and CDR2 sequences are SGHTS and YDEGEE. The V and J ends lost 1 base and 1 base respectively, with 8 bases between them. The CDR3 is 14 amino acids. The CDR3 nucleotides read TGTGCCAGCAGCTTGATGAGAGGGAACACTGAAGCTTTCTTT. Translated, it gives CASSLMRGNTEAFF.

This chain uses TRBV13 with TRBJ2-5, with 8 positions matching TRBD2. The CDR3 is 13 amino acids. The germline gives CDR1 PRHDT, CDR2 FYEKMQ (reference sequence). The junction had 4 bases not matched to a gene; V was cut back by 5 bases and J by 5 bases. The CDR3 region is CASSGLARETQYF. The CDR3 DNA is TGTGCCAGCAGCGGACTAGCCCGGGAGACCCAGTACTTC.

This chain uses TRBV11-2 with TRBJ2-7, with D possibly being TRBD1 or TRBD2 (6 bases each). Germline V lookup: CDR1 SGHAT, CDR2 FQNNGV. V gave up 5 bases and J gave up 3 bases, with 17 bases separating them. The CDR3 has 15 amino acids. In DNA, the CDR3 is TGTGCCAGCAGCGACGGGGGCATATTGCACTACGAGCAGTACTTC. This sequence encodes CASSDGGILHYEQYF.